This note documents a single T cell receptor (beta chain) sequence. Its target is unknown. The beta constant-region primer was an equimolar mix of two oligonucleotides covering TRBC1 and TRBC2. Four rounds of PCR amplified the ligated cDNA using nested alpha and beta constant-region primers plus SP2. One entry per CDR3 protein, called by TCRdb with MiXCR from the UMI-ligation and nested PCR reads. Among over 90,000 distinct CDR3 sequences listed, about 11% were seen once. CDR1 is LNHDA and CDR2 is SQIVND in the germline V gene (reference sequence). The CDR3 is made up of 15 amino acids. The trim removed 5 bases at V and 6 bases at J, leaving 10 bases unmatched. The sample comes from a study of naive and memory T cell subsets. Study-wide findings and caveats: Over 95% of naive TCR sequences appeared only once after error correction, unlike memory subsets. Possibly reflecting memory cells re-expressing CD45RA, a few larger clonotypes occurred in naive repertoires, especially CD8. Clonotypes are single alpha or beta chains, not paired receptors.

Sequenced input: naive CD4+ T cells from blood. This TCR was sampled from a human donor in good health. This rearrangement joins TRBV19 to TRBJ1-5; 7 positions agree with TRBD1. The CDR3 DNA reads TGTGCCAGTAGTCCCAAGGTAGGGGGCGGTCAGCCCCAGCATTTT. It is translated as CASSPKVGGGQPQHF.